This TCR beta chain emerged from a study of T cell repertoires in cytomegalovirus infection. Looked up from germline, CDR1 is MNHEY and CDR2 is SVGEGT. The CDR3 loop spans 13 amino acids. V was pared by 4 bases and J by 5 bases, with 3 bases of the junction left unmatched. Within the sample, this clonotype is medium-sized. Its antigen is unknown. MiXCR was run by TCRdb on the reads, yielding one entry per CDR3 protein. This table has some 54,000 distinct CDR3 sequences, around a fifth appearing once. The sample here was CD8+ T cells from cultured PBMCs, taken from culture after CMV antigen stimulation. The clonotype originates from a human donor in good health (CMV status not recorded). Some clones in this sample may be carry-over from other donors' samples. The chain employs TRBV6-2 or TRBV6-3 and TRBJ2-5; TRBD2 agrees at 8 bases. This CDR3 is CASSWTSWETQYF. The DNA of the CDR3 is TGTGCCAGCAGTTGGACTAGCTGGGAGACCCAGTACTTC.